This section outlines one T cell receptor beta chain sequence together with its context. The antigen is unknown. The sample comes from a study of cytomegalovirus exposure and HLA in healthy donors. Study-level results: TCR beta V segments were, for the most part, productive about 87% or about 30% of the time in an earlier analysis. In vitro assays verified that three CMV-associated chains recognized CMV antigens specifically. Indistinguishable V segments, including TRBV6-2 and TRBV6-3, were excluded.

V shed 5 bases and J shed 4 bases, with 12 bases lying between them. The CDR3 runs 13 residues. Germline V lookup: CDR1 MNHEY, CDR2 SMNVEV (reference sequence). Primers for the PCR totalled 60 Vbeta and 13 Jbeta. Under the authors' procedure: Some 80 million unique TCR beta chains, some 11 million shared, were counted in a later analysis. Profiling relied on immunoSEQ multiplex PCR, and the TCRdb table lists in-frame clones only, not all of them. V and J calls plus clone size are reproduced from that table; the DNA served to infer D and trimming. Here the sample spans about 130,000 clones, about 83% being singletons.

Material for sequencing was PBMCs. The chain employs TRBV27 and TRBJ2-7; D unresolved. The sequence came from a girl aged 2 to 9 in good health and CMV-seronegative. This chain's CDR3 is CASSPGSKYEQYF. The DNA for the CDR3 is TGTGCCAGCAGTCCAGGAAGCAAATACGAGCAGTACTTC.